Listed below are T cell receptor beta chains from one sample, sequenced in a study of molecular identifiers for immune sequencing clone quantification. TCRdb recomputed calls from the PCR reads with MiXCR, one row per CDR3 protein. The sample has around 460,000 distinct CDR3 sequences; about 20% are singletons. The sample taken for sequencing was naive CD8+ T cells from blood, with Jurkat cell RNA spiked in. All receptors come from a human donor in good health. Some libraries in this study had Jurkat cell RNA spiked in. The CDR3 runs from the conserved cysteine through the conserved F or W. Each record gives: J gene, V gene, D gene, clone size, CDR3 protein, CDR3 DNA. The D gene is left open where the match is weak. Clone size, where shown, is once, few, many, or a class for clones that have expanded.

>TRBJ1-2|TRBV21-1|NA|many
CASSRQEPGPDLKANYGYTF
TGTGCCAGCAGCCGACAGGAGCCCGGACCGGACCTAAAAGCTAACTATGGCTACACCTTC
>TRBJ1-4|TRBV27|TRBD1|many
CASSPQGRFGEKLFF
TGTGCCAGCAGCCCACAGGGGCGGTTTGGTGAAAAACTGTTTTTT
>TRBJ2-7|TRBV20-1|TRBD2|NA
CSAGKASGVSYERYF
TGCAGTGCCGGAAAGGCTAGCGGGGTCTCCTACGAGCGGTACTTC
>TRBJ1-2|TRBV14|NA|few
CASSQDGYGQWLYGYTF
TGTGCCAGCAGCCAAGACGGTTATGGACAGTGGCTCTATGGCTACACCTTC
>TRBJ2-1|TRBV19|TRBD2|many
CASSIDPQGLANEQFF
TGTGCCAGTAGTATAGATCCCCAAGGACTAGCGAATGAGCAGTTCTTC
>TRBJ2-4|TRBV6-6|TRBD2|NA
CANSRGRGGLNKNIQYF
TGTGCCAACTCGAGAGGGCGGGGGGGCCTAAACAAAAACATTCAGTACTTC
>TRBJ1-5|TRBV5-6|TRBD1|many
CASSLRQGLQPQHF
TGTGCCAGCAGTCTTCGACAGGGACTTCAGCCCCAGCATTTT
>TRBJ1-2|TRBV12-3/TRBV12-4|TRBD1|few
CASSPGGPYGYTF
TGTGCCAGCAGTCCAGGGGGCCCCTATGGCTACACCTTC
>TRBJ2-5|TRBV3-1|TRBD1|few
CASSQMTGQDQETQYF
TGTGCCAGCAGCCAAATGACAGGACAGGACCAAGAGACCCAGTACTTC
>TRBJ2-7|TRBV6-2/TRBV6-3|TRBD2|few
CASNLPGLVYEQYF
TGTGCCAGCAACCTACCGGGACTAGTGTACGAGCAGTACTTC
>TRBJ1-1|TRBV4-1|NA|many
CASSQGFGVAEAFF
TGCGCCAGCAGCCAAGGGTTTGGTGTCGCTGAAGCTTTCTTT
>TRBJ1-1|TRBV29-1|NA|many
CSVDPPWGAGNTEAFF
TGCAGCGTTGATCCCCCCTGGGGGGCCGGGAACACTGAAGCTTTCTTT
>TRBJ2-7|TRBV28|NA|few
CASSFRSLAYYEQYF
TGTGCCAGCAGTTTTCGGTCTCTCGCTTACTACGAGCAGTACTTC
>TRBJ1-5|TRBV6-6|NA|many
CASSWGDLYQPQHF
TGTGCCAGCAGTTGGGGCGATTTGTATCAGCCCCAGCATTTT
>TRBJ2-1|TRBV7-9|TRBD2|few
CASSLVGLVDYNEQFF
TGTGCCAGCAGCTTAGTGGGACTAGTCGACTACAATGAGCAGTTCTTC
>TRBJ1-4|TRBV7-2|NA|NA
CASSLGPGQNNEKLFF
TGTGCCAGCAGCTTAGGGCCCGGACAGAACAATGAAAAACTGTTTTTT
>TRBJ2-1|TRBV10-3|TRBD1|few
CAISEGQGMPNEQFF
TGTGCCATCAGTGAGGGACAGGGTATGCCCAATGAGCAGTTCTTC
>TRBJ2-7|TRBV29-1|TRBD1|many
CSVTGVNEQYF
TGCAGCGTTACAGGGGTGAACGAGCAGTACTTC
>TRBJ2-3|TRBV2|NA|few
CASREPGTDTQYF
TGTGCCAGCAGAGAGCCAGGCACAGATACGCAGTATTTT
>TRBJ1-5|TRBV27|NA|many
CASSIFENQPQHF
TGTGCCAGCAGTATTTTTGAGAATCAGCCCCAGCATTTT
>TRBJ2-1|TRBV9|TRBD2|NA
CASSASTSGAYNEQFF
TGTGCCAGCAGCGCTTCCACTAGCGGAGCCTACAATGAGCAGTTCTTC
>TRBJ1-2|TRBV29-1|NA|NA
CSVNGRDYGYTF
TGCAGCGTTAACGGACGCGATTATGGCTACACCTTC
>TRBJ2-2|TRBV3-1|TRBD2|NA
CASSQDPISGAGGPTGELFF
TGTGCCAGCAGCCAAGACCCGATTTCTGGGGCGGGAGGACCGACCGGGGAGCTGTTTTTT
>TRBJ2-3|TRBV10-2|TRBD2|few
CASNPLAGASDTQYF
TGCGCCAGCAACCCCCTAGCGGGAGCTTCAGATACGCAGTATTTT
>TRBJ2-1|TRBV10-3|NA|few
CAISESPGQEDNEQFF
TGTGCCATCAGTGAGTCCCCGGGACAAGAAGACAATGAGCAGTTCTTC
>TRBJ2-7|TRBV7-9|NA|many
CASSPGVLNSYEQYF
TGTGCCAGCAGCCCCGGGGTATTGAACTCCTACGAGCAGTACTTC
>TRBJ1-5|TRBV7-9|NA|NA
CASSLGVGREQPQHF
TGTGCCAGCAGCTTAGGTGTGGGGCGCGAACAGCCCCAGCATTTT
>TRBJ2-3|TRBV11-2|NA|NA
CASSSPNRKVTQYF
TGTGCCAGCAGCTCGCCTAACAGGAAGGTTACGCAGTATTTT
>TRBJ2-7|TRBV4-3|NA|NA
CASSQEGGTEQYF
TGCGCCAGCAGCCAAGAGGGAGGAACCGAGCAGTACTTC
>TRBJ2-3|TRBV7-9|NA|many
CASSLLAPDTQYF
TGTGCCAGCAGCTTACTCGCCCCAGATACGCAGTATTTT
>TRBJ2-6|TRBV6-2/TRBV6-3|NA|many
CASSYEPSGANVLTF
TGTGCCAGCAGTTACGAACCCTCTGGGGCCAACGTCCTGACTTTC
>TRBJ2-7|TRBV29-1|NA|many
CSVEEGATEQYF
TGCAGCGTTGAGGAGGGGGCGACCGAGCAGTACTTC
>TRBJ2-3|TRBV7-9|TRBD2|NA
CASSSTSGGVDTQYF
TGTGCCAGCAGTTCCACTAGCGGGGGGGTTGATACGCAGTATTTT
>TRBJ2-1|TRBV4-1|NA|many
CASSQIGGPSYNEQFF
TGCGCCAGCAGCCAAATAGGGGGGCCCTCCTACAATGAGCAGTTCTTC
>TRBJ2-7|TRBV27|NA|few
CASGGTLTYEQYF
TGTGCCAGCGGGGGGACGCTGACCTACGAGCAGTACTTC
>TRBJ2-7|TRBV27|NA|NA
CASSPLLGKYEQYF
TGTGCCAGCAGTCCATTATTGGGAAAGTACGAGCAGTACTTC
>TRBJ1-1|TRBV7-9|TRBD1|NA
CASSRDRDWDTEAFF
TGTGCCAGCAGCCGGGACAGGGATTGGGACACTGAAGCTTTCTTT
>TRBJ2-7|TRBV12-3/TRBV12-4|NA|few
CASSSLQTGPSSYEQYF
TGTGCCAGCAGTTCCCTCCAGACAGGTCCGAGCTCCTACGAGCAGTACTTC
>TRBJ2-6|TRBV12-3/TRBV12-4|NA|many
CASSLGGRDGANVLTF
TGTGCCAGCAGTTTAGGGGGCAGGGATGGGGCCAACGTCCTGACTTTC
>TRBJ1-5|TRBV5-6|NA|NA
CASSLWPGNNQPQHF
TGTGCCAGCAGCTTGTGGCCTGGGAACAATCAGCCCCAGCATTTT
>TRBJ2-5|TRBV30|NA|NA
CACDPDQETQYF
TGTGCCTGTGACCCAGACCAAGAGACCCAGTACTTC
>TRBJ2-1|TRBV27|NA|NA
CASSSGLSSYNGQFF
TGTGCCAGCAGTTCGGGACTTAGCTCCTACAATGGGCAGTTCTTC
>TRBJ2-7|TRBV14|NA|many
CASSHFGDFTPYEQYF
TGTGCCAGCAGCCACTTTGGGGATTTCACTCCCTACGAGCAGTACTTC
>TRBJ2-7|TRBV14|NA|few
CASSHSRALTYEQYF
TGTGCCAGCAGCCACTCCAGGGCTCTGACCTACGAGCAGTACTTC
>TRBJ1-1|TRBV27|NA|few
CASERLMNTEAFF
TGTGCCAGCGAAAGGTTAATGAACACTGAAGCTTTCTTT
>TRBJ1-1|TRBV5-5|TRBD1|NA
CAGGWSAQGATEAFF
TGTGCCGGCGGCTGGTCCGCACAGGGGGCAACTGAAGCTTTCTTT
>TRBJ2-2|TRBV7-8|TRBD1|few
CASSLGPGGNGELFF
TGTGCCAGCAGCCTAGGTCCAGGGGGCAACGGGGAGCTGTTTTTT
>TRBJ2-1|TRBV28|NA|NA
CASSQSGTSSSYNEQFF
TGTGCCAGCAGTCAATCCGGGACTTCTAGCTCCTACAATGAGCAGTTCTTC
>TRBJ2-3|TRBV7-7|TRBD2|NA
CASSFRAGERDTQYF
TGTGCCAGCAGCTTTAGGGCGGGGGAGAGAGATACGCAGTATTTT
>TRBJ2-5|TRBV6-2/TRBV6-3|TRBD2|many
CASSQGLAEETQYF
TGTGCCAGCAGTCAAGGACTAGCGGAAGAGACCCAGTACTTC
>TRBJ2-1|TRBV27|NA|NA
CASSFRVGNEQFF
TGTGCCAGCAGTTTTAGGGTTGGCAATGAGCAGTTCTTC
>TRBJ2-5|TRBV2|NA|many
CASKVGSRETQYF
TGTGCCAGCAAGGTGGGGTCTAGAGAGACCCAGTACTTC
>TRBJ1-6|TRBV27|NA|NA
CASSLSGGANSPLHF
TGTGCCAGCAGTTTATCTGGGGGGGCTAATTCACCCCTCCACTTT
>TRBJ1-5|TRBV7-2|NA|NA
CASSLGVGAGQPQHF
TGTGCCAGCAGCTTGGGCGTGGGGGCAGGGCAGCCCCAGCATTTT
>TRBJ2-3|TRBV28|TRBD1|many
CASSLYRGVGDRPSTDTQYF
TGTGCCAGCAGTTTATATCGGGGCGTGGGGGACAGGCCTAGCACAGATACGCAGTATTTT